This TCR beta chain came from a study of cytomegalovirus exposure and HLA in healthy donors. General study findings and limits: Investigators reported 150 to 200 TCR beta chains as tied to cytomegalovirus. Diagnosis of cytomegalovirus status made by the classifier reportedly showed high specificity and sensitivity.

In regard to this clone: Its antigen is still unknown.

Libraries were prepared by immunoSEQ multiplex PCR; TCRdb keeps only in-frame clonotypes and omits some of them. The sample shows 130,000 or so clones, roughly 89% of them seen only once. Deletions cut 5 bases from V and 1 base from J, with 14 bases between. Germline CDR1 is SQVTM and CDR2 is ANQGSEA. This CDR3 region has 15 residues. Specimen: PBMCs. The genes are TRBV29-1 and TRBJ2-2; D perhaps matches TRBD2 (6 bases). This TCR was recovered from a woman in her late teens or twenties in good health and CMV-seronegative. For the CDR3, the DNA is TGCAGCGTTTCGCTCAGACTAGGGAACACCGGGGAGCTGTTTTTT. As protein: CSVSLRLGNTGELFF.